This T cell receptor beta chain was sequenced for a study of blood T cells in healthy people across ages. Findings and caveats of the study: PBMC samples, being unsorted, prevented any conclusive comparison of naive and antigen-experienced cells. Roughly linear declines in TCR beta diversity per million T cells occurred with age.

Through a sample-barcoded 5' primer and a J-beta primer mix, a second PCR was run for 7 to 11 cycles. Via MiXCR, TCRdb re-called the 5' RACE reads, giving one row per CDR3 protein. The sample yields about 1,500,000 distinct CDR3 sequences, around two fifths seen once. Worth noting for this clonotype: The antigen is undetermined.

The receptor was isolated from a woman younger than 30 in good health. Sequenced material: blood.

CDR3 residues: CASSHPTLGGYEQYF. The CDR3 DNA reads TGTGCCAGCAGCCACCCCACCCTGGGTGGATACGAGCAGTACTTC. The rearrangement links TRBV3-1 to TRBJ2-7, with unresolved D. CDR1 is LGHDT, CDR2 YNNKEL, per germline (reference sequence). V lost 3 bases and J 4 bases, leaving 16 bases between the germline ends. The CDR3 extends over 15 amino acids.